A single T cell receptor beta chain is shown here with its context. Its antigen is not known. Together with a sample-barcoded 5' primer, a J-beta primer mix was included in a second PCR lasting about 6 to 11 cycles. TCRdb re-analysed the 5' RACE reads in MiXCR, keeping a single row per CDR3 protein. Of approximately 1.5 million distinct CDR3 sequences listed, about 35% are singletons. These data belong to a study of blood T cells in healthy people across ages. Overall study findings and caveats: The CMV status of each donor remained undetermined, and this could have confounded shifts in expanded clonotypes. PBMC samples, being unsorted, prevented any conclusive comparison of naive and antigen-experienced cells.

CDR1 and CDR2 (germline): MNHEY, SMNVEV (reference sequence). Deletions cut 10 bases from V and 5 bases from J, with 18 bases between. The CDR3 sequence is 14 residues long. The material sequenced was blood. The TCR comes from a young woman in good health. The chain couples TRBV27 to TRBJ2-1; D gene unclear. The CDR3 coding sequence is TGTGCCACCCGGTGGGGATACGATAACAATGAGCAGTTCTTC. Protein sequence: CATRWGYDNNEQFF.